This T cell receptor beta chain was sequenced during a study of CD8 T cells in Susac syndrome. Relapsing-remitting disease, either stable or active, was present in the multiple sclerosis controls, who were treatment-naive patients. The authors negatively isolated CD8+ and CD4+ T cells and FACS-enriched TEMRA cells. Per the germline V gene, CDR1 is SGHDN and CDR2 is FVKESK. This CDR3 has 11 residues. V lost 3 bases, J lost 3 bases, and 3 bases lay in between. With random hexamers, roughly 0.45 to 1 ug RNA was reverse transcribed. Amplification of the TCR beta CDR3 was carried out by immunoSEQ multiplex PCR, which spanned a total of 54 Vbeta and 13 Jbeta segments. TCRdb independently ran MiXCR on the immunoSEQ multiplex PCR reads; one entry per CDR3 protein. Here the sample spans about 76,000 distinct CDR3 sequences, 75% to 95% being singletons.

This sequence joins TRBV14 and TRBJ2-7; D unclear. The sample was CD8+ T cells from PBMCs. This sequence was found in a human donor with multiple sclerosis. CDR3 region: CASSHHYEQYF. CDR3 coding DNA: TGTGCCAGCAGCCACCACTACGAGCAGTACTTC.